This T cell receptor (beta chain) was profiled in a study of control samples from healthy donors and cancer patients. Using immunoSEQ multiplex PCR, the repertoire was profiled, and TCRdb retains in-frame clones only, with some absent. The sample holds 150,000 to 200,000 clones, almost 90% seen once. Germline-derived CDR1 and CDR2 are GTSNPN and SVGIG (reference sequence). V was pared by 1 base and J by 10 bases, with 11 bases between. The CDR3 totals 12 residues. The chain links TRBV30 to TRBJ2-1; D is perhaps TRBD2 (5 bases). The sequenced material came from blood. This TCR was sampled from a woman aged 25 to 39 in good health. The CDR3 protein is CAWSEEVYEQFF. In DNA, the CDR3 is TGTGCCTGGAGTGAGGAGGTATACGAGCAGTTCTTC.